The sequence of this T cell receptor beta chain was determined in a study of blood T cell repertoires in COVID-19. V was pared by 3 bases and J by 9 bases, with 15 bases between. This CDR3 comprises 14 residues. Per germline, CDR1 LNHDA and CDR2 SQIVND (reference sequence). Data came from immunoSEQ multiplex PCR; TCRdb stores just in-frame clones and leaves some out. The sample lists tens of thousands of clones; around 85% were seen once. V is TRBV19 and J is TRBJ1-5; D remains ambiguous. Source material: peripheral blood. The clonotype was recovered from a woman aged 80 or older with acute or convalescent COVID-19. The CDR3 spells CASSIGRVEGPQHF. In DNA, the CDR3 is TGTGCCAGTAGTATCGGGCGGGTGGAGGGGCCCCAGCATTTT.